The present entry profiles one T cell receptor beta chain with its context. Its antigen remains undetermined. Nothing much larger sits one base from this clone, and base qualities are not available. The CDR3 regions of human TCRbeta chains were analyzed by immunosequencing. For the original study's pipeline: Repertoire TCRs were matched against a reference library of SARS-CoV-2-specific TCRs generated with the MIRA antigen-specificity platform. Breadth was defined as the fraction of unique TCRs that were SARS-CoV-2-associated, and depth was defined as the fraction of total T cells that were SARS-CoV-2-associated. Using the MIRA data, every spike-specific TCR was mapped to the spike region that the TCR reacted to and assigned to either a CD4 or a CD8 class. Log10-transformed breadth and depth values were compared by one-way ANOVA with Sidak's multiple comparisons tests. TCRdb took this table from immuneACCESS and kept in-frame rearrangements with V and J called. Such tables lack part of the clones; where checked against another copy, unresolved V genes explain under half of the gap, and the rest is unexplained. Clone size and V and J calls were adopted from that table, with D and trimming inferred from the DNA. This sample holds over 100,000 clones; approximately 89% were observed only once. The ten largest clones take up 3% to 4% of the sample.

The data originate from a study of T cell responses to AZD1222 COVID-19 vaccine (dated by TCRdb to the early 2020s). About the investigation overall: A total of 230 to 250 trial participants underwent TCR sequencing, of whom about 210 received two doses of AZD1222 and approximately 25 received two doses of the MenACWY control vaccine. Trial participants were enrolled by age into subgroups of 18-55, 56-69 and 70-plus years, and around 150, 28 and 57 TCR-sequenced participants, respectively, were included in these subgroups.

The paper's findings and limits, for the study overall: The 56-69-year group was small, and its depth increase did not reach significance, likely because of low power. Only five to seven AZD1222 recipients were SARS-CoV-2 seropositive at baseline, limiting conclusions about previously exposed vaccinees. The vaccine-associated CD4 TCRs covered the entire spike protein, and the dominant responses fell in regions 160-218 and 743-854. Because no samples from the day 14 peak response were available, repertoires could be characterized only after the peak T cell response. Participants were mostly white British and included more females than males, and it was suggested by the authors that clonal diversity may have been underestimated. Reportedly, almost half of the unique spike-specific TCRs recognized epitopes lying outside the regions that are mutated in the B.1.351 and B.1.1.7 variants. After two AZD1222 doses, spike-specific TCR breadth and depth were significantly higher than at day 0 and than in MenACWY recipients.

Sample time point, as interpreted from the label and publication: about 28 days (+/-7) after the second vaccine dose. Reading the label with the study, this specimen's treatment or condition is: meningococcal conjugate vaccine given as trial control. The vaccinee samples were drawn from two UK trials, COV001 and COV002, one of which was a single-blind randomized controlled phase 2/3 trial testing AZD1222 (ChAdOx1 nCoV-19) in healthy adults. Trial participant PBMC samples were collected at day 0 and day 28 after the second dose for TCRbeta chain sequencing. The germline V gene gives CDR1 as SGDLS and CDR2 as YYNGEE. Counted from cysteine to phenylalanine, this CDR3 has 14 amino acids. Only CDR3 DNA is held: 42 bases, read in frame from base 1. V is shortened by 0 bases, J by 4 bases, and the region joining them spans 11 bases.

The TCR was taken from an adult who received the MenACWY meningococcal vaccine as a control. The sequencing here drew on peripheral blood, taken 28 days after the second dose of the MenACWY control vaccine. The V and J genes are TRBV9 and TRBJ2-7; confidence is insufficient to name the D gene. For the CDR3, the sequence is CASSVGATDYEQYF. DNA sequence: TGTGCCAGCAGCGTAGGGGCTACAGATTACGAGCAGTACTTC.